Included here is one T cell receptor beta chain sequence, with context. The junction does not match germline at one end; this may be a read error. The record originates from a study of CD8+CD57+ T cells in acquired aplastic anemia. The length of the CDR3 is 14 residues. Germline V gives CDR1 MRHNA, CDR2 SNTAGT. It was genomic DNA that served as the template for profiling TCR beta VDJ and CDR3. One entry per CDR3 protein, called by TCRdb with MiXCR from the reads. The table includes around 68,000 distinct CDR3 sequences, roughly half detected once. J is TRBJ2-2 and V is TRBV6-4, with D perhaps TRBD1 (8 bases). The sample taken for sequencing was sorted CD4+, CD8+, or CD8+CD57+ T cells (not recorded which) from PBMCs. This receptor was taken from a human donor in good health, serving as a control. CDR3 in amino acids: CASSTGGDTGEMFF. The CDR3 coding sequence is TGTGCCAGCAGTACAGGGGGGGACACCGGGGAGATGTTTTTT.